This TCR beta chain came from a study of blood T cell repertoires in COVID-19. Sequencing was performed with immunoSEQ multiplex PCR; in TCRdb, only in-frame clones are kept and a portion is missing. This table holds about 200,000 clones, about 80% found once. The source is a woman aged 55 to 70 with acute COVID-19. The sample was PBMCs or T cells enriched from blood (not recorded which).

The CDR3 sequence is CASSYSPNQPQHF. Here the CDR3 DNA reads TGTGCCAGCAGTTACTCCCCGAATCAGCCCCAGCATTTT. The chain recombines TRBV6-2 or TRBV6-3 with TRBJ1-5; no reliable D call. The germline V gene has CDR1 MNHEY and CDR2 SVGEGT. The V end was cut by 0 bases, the J end by 4 bases, with 4 bases between. This CDR3 is 13 amino acids long.